The rows below give T cell receptor beta chains drawn from one sample of a study of T cells after yellow fever vaccination. TCRdb re-called the 5' RACE reads through MiXCR, storing one row per CDR3 protein. The table shows 450,000 to 650,000 distinct CDR3 sequences, with approximately 15% occurring only once. The sample here was PBMCs, taken on the day of the yellow fever booster vaccination. These receptors originate from a man aged 30-40 years who received the YFV17D yellow fever vaccine. The CDR3 runs from the conserved cysteine through the conserved F or W. A D gene is named only where the DNA matches it firmly. Size tells how often a clone was seen (once, few, many) or the class of an expanded clone, and some rows leave it out.

cdr3_aa cdr3_nt j_call v_call clone_size d_call
CASKTGIPNQPQHF TGTGCCAGCAAAACAGGGATACCCAATCAGCCCCAGCATTTT TRBJ1-5 TRBV6-2/TRBV6-3 few -
CASSPLTELLYNEQFF TGCGCCAGCAGCCCCTTGACAGAGCTTTTGTACAATGAGCAGTTCTTC TRBJ2-1 TRBV5-1 few -
CAIREDRETYEQYF TGTGCCATCAGGGAGGACAGGGAAACCTACGAGCAGTACTTC TRBJ2-7 TRBV10-3 - TRBD1
CSAGQQNTEAFF TGCAGCGCTGGACAGCAGAACACTGAAGCTTTCTTT TRBJ1-1 TRBV29-1 - -
CASSPTPGERETQYF TGTGCCAGCAGCCCGACCCCGGGGGAACGTGAGACCCAGTACTTC TRBJ2-5 TRBV5-6 many -
CASRKTVSNYGYTF TGTGCCAGCAGAAAAACAGTTTCTAACTATGGCTACACCTTC TRBJ1-2 TRBV6-1 few -
CASSLGSGGNNEQFF TGTGCCAGCAGCTTGGGTAGCGGGGGTAACAATGAGCAGTTCTTC TRBJ2-1 TRBV5-4 few TRBD2
CASSLAFGRAGEQYF TGTGCCAGCAGCTTAGCCTTTGGGAGGGCCGGCGAGCAGTACTTC TRBJ2-7 TRBV7-2 - TRBD2
CASSWLPWVGVNEKLFF TGCGCCAGCAGCTGGCTCCCGTGGGTAGGGGTTAATGAAAAACTGTTTTTT TRBJ1-4 TRBV5-1 - -
CASSLRDSPSYEQYF TGCGCCAGCAGCTTGAGGGACAGCCCATCCTACGAGCAGTACTTC TRBJ2-7 TRBV5-1 few TRBD1